Presented here are 16 T cell receptor beta chains from one specimen sequenced in a study of vaccination effects on CD4 cells after COVID-19. These receptors have no known antigen. Sequencing in the ViraFEST assay came after antigen-specific CD4+ T cells had been expanded with viral peptide pools, which were used to stimulate PBMC. Culture lasted 10 days before CD4+ T cell isolation. Each participant was administered two doses of either the BNT162b2 or the mRNA-1273 vaccine. Only in-frame clones appear in the TCRdb table, and some are missing; sequencing was by immunoSEQ multiplex PCR. The table records around 60,000 clones, approximately 73% of them present only once. The sample in question was CD4+ T cells from PBMCs cultured with HCoV-229E spike peptides, obtained after COVID-19 vaccination. The source of these receptors is a human donor who received a COVID-19 vaccine.

The V call is TRBV6-5, the J call TRBJ2-5, with a possible D match to TRBD2 (6 bases). The CDR3 is 15 residues long. Germline V gene sequence: CDR1 MNHEY, CDR2 SVGAGI. Trimming removed 6 bases at V and 5 bases at J, with 19 bases between. This CDR3 is CASRPAHGAGETQYF. CDR3 DNA sequence: TGTGCCAGCAGACCAGCACACGGGGCGGGGGAGACCCAGTACTTC.

This clone has only a few counts. The V and J genes are TRBV6-4 and TRBJ2-7; maybe TRBD2 (5 bases). This CDR3 has 20 amino acids. Per germline, CDR1 MRHNA and CDR2 SNTAGT. The germline V and J ends were trimmed by 11 bases and 6 bases, with 41 bases remaining between them. CDR3 sequence reads: CAETPPWPELGGYLYGEQYV. The CDR3 DNA reads as TGTGCCGAGACTCCACCTTGGCCAGAACTGGGCGGGTATCTTTACGGCGAGCAGTACGTC.

The gene calls are TRBV18 and TRBJ2-2; perhaps D is TRBD1 or TRBD2 (5 bases each). The CDR3 length is 16 residues. V was trimmed by 1 base and J by 5 bases, leaving 14 bases between them. CDR1 is KGHSH and CDR2 is LQKENI in the germline V gene. As DNA, the CDR3 is TGTGCCAGCTCACCACGGTCTCAGGGACCGACCGGGGAGCTGTTTTTT. Residues: CASSPRSQGPTGELFF.

The V call is TRBV2, the J call TRBJ1-1; 8 nucleotides agree with TRBD1. Germline V gene sequence: CDR1 SNHLY, CDR2 FYNNEI. V gave up 5 bases and J gave up 0 bases; unmatched junction bases: 5. CDR3 length equals 15 residues. CDR3 residues: CASSSRDRMNTEAFF. As DNA, the CDR3 is TGTGCCAGCAGTTCCCGGGACAGGATGAACACTGAAGCTTTCTTT.

This clone was counted between two and nine times. The chain recombines TRBV6-6 with TRBJ1-1, with TRBD1 as a possible D gene (6 bases). Germline values: CDR1 MNHNY, CDR2 SVGAGI (reference sequence). The CDR3 is 15 amino acids. Between the trimmed V and J ends, which lost 0 bases and 1 base, there was a span of 9 bases. This CDR3 is CASSYSGQSNTEAFF. The CDR3 DNA follows: TGTGCCAGCAGTTACTCCGGACAGTCGAACACTGAAGCTTTCTTT.

This clone was found a few times. The CDR3 loop is CASSLDTYTEAFF. DNA of the CDR3: TGCGCCAGCAGCTTGGACACATACACTGAAGCTTTCTTT. The V and J genes are TRBV5-1 and TRBJ1-1; D uncertain. This CDR3 spans 13 amino acids. Trimming removed 0 bases at V and 3 bases at J, with 6 bases between. From germline, CDR1 is SGHRS and CDR2 YFSETQ.

This clone was seen a few times. This chain connects TRBV7-3 to TRBJ2-2, with D unclear. The CDR3 covers 13 residues. CDR1 SGHTA and CDR2 FQGTGA come from the germline V gene. Trimming took off 5 bases at V and 6 bases at J, with 10 bases between the two ends. CDR3 sequence reads: CASSPSLSGELFF. The CDR3 DNA follows: TGTGCCAGCAGCCCTTCCCTTTCCGGGGAGCTGTTTTTT.

The chain combines TRBV24-1 with TRBJ2-5, with 9 bases lining up with TRBD1. This CDR3 spans 16 amino acids. J gave up 1 base and V 6 bases, and 8 bases lay outside the gene matches. Germline V CDR1 and CDR2: KGHDR, SFDVKD. The CDR3 nucleotides read TGTGCCACCAGTTCCGGGACAGGGACCCCCCAAGAGACCCAGTACTTC. Amino acid sequence: CATSSGTGTPQETQYF.

V and J are TRBV4-3 and TRBJ2-1; D may be TRBD1 (6 bases). CDR3 length: 15 amino acids. Trimming cost V 8 bases and J 2 bases, with 16 bases left between them. In germline, CDR1 is LGHNA, CDR2 YSLEER. The CDR3 here is CASSADSLAYNEQFF. CDR3 nucleotides: TGCGCCAGCTCGGCGGACAGTCTAGCCTACAATGAGCAGTTCTTC.

This clone has only a few counts. CDR3 sequence: CATSDRRGEPLHF. For the CDR3, the DNA is TGTGCCACCAGTGATAGGCGGGGGGAACCCCTCCACTTT. This chain joins TRBV24-1 and TRBJ1-6; possible D gene TRBD1, 5 bases. CDR1 KGHDR and CDR2 SFDVKD come from the germline V gene. The CDR3 totals 13 residues. Trimming stripped 3 bases from V and 12 bases from J, with 11 bases between.

This clone was counted a few times. The rearrangement joins TRBV6-5 to TRBJ1-6; D is undetermined. The V gene lost 7 bases and the J gene lost 0 bases, with 7 bases spanning the gap. Germline V gene sequence: CDR1 MNHEY, CDR2 SVGAGI. The CDR3 contains 14 residues. The DNA for the CDR3 is TGTGCCAGCACCCTGAGCTCCTATAATTCACCCCTCCACTTT. As protein: CASTLSSYNSPLHF.

The rearrangement links TRBV6-6 to TRBJ2-2; D is perhaps TRBD1 or TRBD2 (5 bases each). Trimming cost V 8 bases and J 0 bases, with 13 bases left between them. The CDR3 runs to 15 residues. Germline V lookup: CDR1 MNHNY, CDR2 SVGAGI (reference sequence). CDR3: CASVPGGTNTGELFF. CDR3 DNA: TGTGCCAGCGTCCCTGGGGGAACGAACACCGGGGAGCTGTTTTTT.

This clone was seen once. The genes are TRBV18 and TRBJ2-7; D remains unclear. V was clipped by 2 bases and J by 6 bases, with 11 bases between them. The CDR3 length is 13 residues. The germline gives CDR1 KGHSH, CDR2 LQKENI. This CDR3 is CASSPSVMGEQYV. CDR3 nucleotides: TGTGCCAGCTCACCATCGGTAATGGGCGAGCAGTACGTC.

The V call is TRBV6-5, the J call TRBJ2-3; D is unresolved. Trimming removed 6 bases from V and 2 bases from J, with 3 bases in between. Germline values: CDR1 MNHEY, CDR2 SVGAGI. The CDR3 loop spans 11 amino acids. The CDR3 reads CASRVTDTQYF. The DNA of the CDR3 is TGTGCCAGCAGGGTCACAGATACGCAGTATTTT.

This chain uses TRBV19 with TRBJ2-5, with D possibly being TRBD2 (6 bases). This CDR3 region has 13 residues. Germline V gene data show CDR1 as LNHDA and CDR2 as SQIVND (reference sequence). Trimming removed 3 bases at V and 7 bases at J, with 12 bases between. The CDR3 here is CASSMTGVVTQYF. The CDR3 DNA reads TGTGCCAGTAGTATGACGGGGGTTGTGACCCAGTACTTC.

V usage is TRBV7-2 and J usage is TRBJ1-2, with D uncertain. Germline V lookup: CDR1 SGHTA, CDR2 FQGNSA. Trimming cost V 2 bases and J 0 bases, with 10 bases left between them. CDR3 length: 15 residues. CDR3 nucleotide sequence: TGTGCCAGCAGCTTATTGCGGGTAACTAACTATGGCTACACCTTC. The encoded protein is CASSLLRVTNYGYTF.